Listed below are T cell receptor beta chains from one sample, sequenced in a study of cytomegalovirus exposure and HLA in healthy donors. Some clones are missing from TCRdb's copy, which holds only in-frame ones; the method was immunoSEQ multiplex PCR. Altogether some 120,000 clones are present, roughly 89% being singletons, with the ten largest covering around 1.1%. The material sequenced was PBMCs. These receptors were collected from a woman aged 18-29 years in good health and CMV-seronegative. CDR3s include the opening cysteine and the closing phenylalanine or tryptophan. Fields, in order: clone size, J gene, V gene, D gene, CDR3 DNA, CDR3 protein. The D gene is left open where the match is weak. Not every row has a clone size; where given, it reads once, few, many or a size class.

>-|TRBJ1-5|TRBV29-1|-
TGCAGCGTTGTAGTACAGCCCAATCAGCCCCAGCATTTT
CSVVVQPNQPQHF
>-|TRBJ2-1|TRBV2|-
TGTGCCAGCAGCGGTGAGGCTCATGAGCAGTTCTTC
CASSGEAHEQFF
>few|TRBJ1-6|TRBV2|-
TGTGCCAGCATTCTAGACCGGAACAATTCACCCCTCCACTTT
CASILDRNNSPLHF
>once|TRBJ1-2|TRBV5-6|TRBD1
TGTGCCAGCAGCAGGGGACAGCTTAACTATGGCTACACCTTC
CASSRGQLNYGYTF
>once|TRBJ2-5|TRBV5-1|TRBD2
TGCGCCACCAGCGGCTCGGGGGGGGAGGGAGAGACCCAGTACTTC
CATSGSGGEGETQYF
>few|TRBJ2-5|TRBV18|TRBD2
TGTGCCAGCTCACGCGGACTAGCGGCAGAGACCCAGTACTTC
CASSRGLAAETQYF
>-|TRBJ1-2|TRBV28|-
TGTGCCAGCAGTGACCACAGTTATGGCTACACCTTC
CASSDHSYGYTF
>-|TRBJ2-5|TRBV27|TRBD2
TGTGCCAGCAAGGGACTAGCGGGTGAAGAGACCCAGTACTTC
CASKGLAGEETQYF
>-|TRBJ2-2|TRBV2|-
TGTGCCAGCAGTGGAAGGAAGCGGAACACCGGGGAGCTGTTTTTT
CASSGRKRNTGELFF
>-|TRBJ2-7|TRBV4-3|-
TGCGCCAGCAGCCAAGATAGTTTCTACGAGCAGTACTTC
CASSQDSFYEQYF
>-|TRBJ2-6|TRBV27|-
TGTGCCAGCAGACCTCAGGGTTCTACTGACTCTGGGGCCAACGTCCTGACTTTC
CASRPQGSTDSGANVLTF
>-|TRBJ2-7|TRBV6-6|TRBD2
TGTGCCAGCACTGGTGCGGGAGGTTTTGGCGAGCAGTACTTC
CASTGAGGFGEQYF
>-|TRBJ2-3|TRBV28|-
TGTGCCAGCAGTACCCCTATAGATACGCAGTATTTT
CASSTPIDTQYF